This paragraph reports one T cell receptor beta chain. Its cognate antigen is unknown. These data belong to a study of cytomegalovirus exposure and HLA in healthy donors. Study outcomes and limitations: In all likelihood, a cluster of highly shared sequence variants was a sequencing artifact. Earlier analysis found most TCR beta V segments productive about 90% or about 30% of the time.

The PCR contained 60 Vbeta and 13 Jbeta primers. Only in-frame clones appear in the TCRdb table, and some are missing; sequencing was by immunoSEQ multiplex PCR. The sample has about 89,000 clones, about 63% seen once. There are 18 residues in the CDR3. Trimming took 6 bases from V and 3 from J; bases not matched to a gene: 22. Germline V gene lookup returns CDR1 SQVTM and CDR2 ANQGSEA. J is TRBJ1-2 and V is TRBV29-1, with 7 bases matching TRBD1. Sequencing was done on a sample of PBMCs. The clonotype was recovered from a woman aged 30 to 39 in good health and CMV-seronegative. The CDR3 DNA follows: TGCAGCGTCCATTGGGGCAGGGGGATTCCCATTGTGGACTATGGCTACACCTTC. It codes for CSVHWGRGIPIVDYGYTF.